The source of this T cell receptor (beta chain) is a study of blood T cell repertoires in COVID-19. Sequencing was performed with immunoSEQ multiplex PCR; in TCRdb, only in-frame clones are kept and a portion is missing. The sample records a few hundred thousand clones, about 91% being singletons. Sequencing input: peripheral blood. The source is a woman aged 40 to 55 who had recovered from COVID-19.

CDR3 sequence (DNA): TGCGCCAGCAGCCTCCTCGGGATTCCATGGGCAGATACGCAGTATTTT. It codes for CASSLLGIPWADTQYF. This chain joins TRBV4-3 and TRBJ2-3, with D maybe TRBD2 (5 bases). With 4 bases removed from V and 4 bases from J, the gap between germline ends came to 18 bases. The CDR3 spans 16 residues. Germline V gene sequence: CDR1 LGHNA, CDR2 YSLEER.